The TCR beta chain under discussion was sequenced for a study of post-analysis software for immune sequencing data. This clonotype was observed a handful of times. Unique molecular identifiers were carried by the TCR beta cDNA libraries. Each CDR3 protein gets one entry after TCRdb re-called the PCR reads with MiXCR. The sample gives about 820,000 distinct CDR3 sequences, under 70% of which show up once; under 6% is in the top ten. This TCR was sampled from a girl aged 5 to 17 with multiple sclerosis. Sequenced material: blood.

In nucleotides, the CDR3 is TGTGCCAGCAGCTCTGGACTAGTTTGGGAGACCCAGTACTTC. Protein product: CASSSGLVWETQYF. The J gene is TRBJ2-5, the V gene TRBV11-1, with 7 bases that match TRBD2. CDR3 size: 14 residues. J lost 5 bases, V lost 4 bases, and 7 bases had no gene match. Per the germline V gene, CDR1 is SGHAT and CDR2 is FQDESV (reference sequence). The entire variable domain, with the rest obtained from reference TRBV11-1 and TRBJ2-5, is as follows: EAEVAQSPRYKITEKSQAVAFWCDPISGHATLYWYRQILGQGPELLVQFQDESVVDDSQLPKDRFSAERLKGVDSTLKIQPAELGDSAMYLCASSSGLVWETQYFGPGTRLLVL.